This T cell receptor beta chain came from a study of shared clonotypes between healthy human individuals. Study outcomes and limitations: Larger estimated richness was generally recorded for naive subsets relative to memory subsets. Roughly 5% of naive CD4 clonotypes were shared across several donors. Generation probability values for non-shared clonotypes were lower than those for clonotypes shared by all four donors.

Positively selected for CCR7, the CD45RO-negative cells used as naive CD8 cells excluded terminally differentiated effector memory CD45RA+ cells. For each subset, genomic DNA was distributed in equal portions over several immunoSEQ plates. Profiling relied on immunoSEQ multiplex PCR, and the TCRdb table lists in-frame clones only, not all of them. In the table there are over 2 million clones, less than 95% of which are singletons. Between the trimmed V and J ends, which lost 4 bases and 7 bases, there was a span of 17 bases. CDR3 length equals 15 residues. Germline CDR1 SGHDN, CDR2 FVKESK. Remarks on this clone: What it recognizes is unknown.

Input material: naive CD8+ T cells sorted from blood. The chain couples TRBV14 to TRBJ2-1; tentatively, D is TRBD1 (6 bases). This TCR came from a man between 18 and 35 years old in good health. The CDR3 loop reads CASSPAGTFPNEQFF. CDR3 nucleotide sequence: TGTGCCAGCAGCCCTGCCGGGACATTCCCTAATGAGCAGTTCTTC. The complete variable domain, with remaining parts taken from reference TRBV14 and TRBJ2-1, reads EAGVTQFPSHSVIEKGQTVTLRCDPISGHDNLYWYRRVMGKEIKFLLHFVKESKQDESGMPNNRFLAERTGGTYSTLKVQPAELEDSGVYFCASSPAGTFPNEQFFGPGTRLTVL.